One sample yielded the 20 T cell receptor beta chains listed below, sequenced in a study of cytomegalovirus exposure and HLA in healthy donors. PCR amplification relied on 60 Vbeta primers (plus 13 Jbeta primers). The protocol was immunoSEQ multiplex PCR, while the TCRdb copy is restricted to in-frame clones and leaves out a portion. The data contain about 200,000 clones, more than 65% of them singletons. The sample comprised PBMCs. These TCRs come from a girl aged 10-17 years in good health and CMV-seropositive.

The rearrangement links TRBV5-4 to TRBJ2-5, with TRBD2 as a possible D gene (9 bases). The V gene's germline CDR1 is SGHNT and CDR2 YYREEE (reference sequence). CDR3 size: 18 residues. The V gene lost 0 bases and the J gene lost 5 bases, with 23 bases spanning the gap. The CDR3 reads CASSLEATGVLAGETQYF. CDR3 nucleotides: TGTGCCAGCAGCTTGGAGGCGACAGGGGTGCTAGCGGGGGAGACCCAGTACTTC.

Concerning this clone: One end of the junction varies from germline; a read error may be responsible. J is TRBJ2-1 and V is TRBV2; 10 nucleotides align to TRBD2. The CDR3 is 16 residues long. Germline V gene lookup returns CDR1 SNHLY and CDR2 FYNNEI. In DNA form, the CDR3 reads TGTGCCAGCAGTCCTCTAGCGGGGGTATCCTACAGTGAGCAGTTCTTC. Its protein product is CASSPLAGVSYSEQFF.

This chain uses TRBV4-2 with TRBJ2-7, with D possibly matching TRBD1 (5 bases). Trimming shortened V by 1 base and J by 2 bases, and 15 bases separated the two germline ends. The germline gives CDR1 LGHNA, CDR2 YNFKEQ. The CDR3 consists of 16 residues. DNA of the CDR3: TGTGCCAGCAGCCAAGCGCCCGCAGGGCAGACCTACGAGCAGTACTTC. Translating gives CASSQAPAGQTYEQYF.

V usage is TRBV6-6 and J usage is TRBJ1-5, with 8 bases identical to TRBD1. J lost 4 bases, V lost 6 bases, and 5 bases had no gene match. This CDR3 contains 14 residues. Per the germline V gene, CDR1 is MNHNY and CDR2 is SVGAGI (reference sequence). The chain's CDR3 is CASRRQGANQPQHF. The CDR3 coding sequence is TGTGCCAGCAGGAGGCAGGGGGCGAATCAGCCCCAGCATTTT.

This rearrangement joins TRBV29-1 to TRBJ2-1, with a weak D call TRBD2 (5 bases). The V end lost 6 bases, the J end lost 3 bases, and 12 bases lay between the germline ends. The CDR3 consists of 13 residues. Germline V gives CDR1 SQVTM, CDR2 ANQGSEA. The CDR3 coding sequence is TGCAGCGTCCGGTCGGGGAGCTACAATGAGCAGTTCTTC. Encoded protein: CSVRSGSYNEQFF.

CDR3 protein: CASSSGGSSNEQFF. In DNA, the CDR3 is TGTGCCAGCAGTAGCGGGGGTTCAAGCAATGAGCAGTTCTTC. The chain links TRBV6-5 to TRBJ2-1, with 8 bases matching TRBD2. Germline lookup yields CDR1 MNHEY and CDR2 SVGAGI. Trimming cost V 5 bases and J 6 bases; bases outside gene matches: 6. This CDR3 spans 14 amino acids.

The table lists this clone with a few counts. The J gene is TRBJ1-2, the V gene TRBV7-2; 7 positions agree with TRBD1. V was clipped by 1 base and J by 4 bases; unmatched bases: 3. CDR1 is SGHTA and CDR2 is FQGNSA in the germline V gene. There are 14 residues in the CDR3. The CDR3 sequence is CASSLEAGGYGYTF. The CDR3 DNA follows: TGTGCCAGCAGCTTAGAGGCAGGGGGCTATGGCTACACCTTC.

The CDR3 DNA sequence: TGTGCCAGCAGCCCTCTTCTCTACGAGCAGTACTTC. The encoded protein is CASSPLLYEQYF. The rearrangement uses TRBV7-9 and TRBJ2-7; D uncertain. Germline V gene data show CDR1 as SEHNR and CDR2 as FQNEAQ (reference sequence). The length of the CDR3 is 12 residues. The V end lost 5 bases, the J end lost 3 bases, and 8 bases lay between the germline ends.

The CDR3 DNA is TGTGCCAGCAGCGTAGAGGGACACAAGGCGTATGGCTACACCTTC. Translating it yields CASSVEGHKAYGYTF. The V and J genes are TRBV9 and TRBJ1-2; D may be TRBD1 (6 bases). The CDR3 is 15 residues long. Trimming pared 0 bases from V and 5 bases from J, leaving 14 bases between. Germline V gene data show CDR1 as SGDLS and CDR2 as YYNGEE.

The V and J genes are TRBV9 and TRBJ1-2; 10 bases map to TRBD1. V was clipped by 4 bases and J by 8 bases; unmatched bases: 11. The CDR3 spans 15 residues. Germline values: CDR1 SGDLS, CDR2 YYNGEE. Here the CDR3 DNA reads TGTGCCAGCAGCCCAGGGACAGGGGAATTGCAAGGCTACACCTTC. It encodes CASSPGTGELQGYTF.

The chain carries TRBV15 and TRBJ1-5; D not resolved. CDR3 size: 13 residues. Germline-derived CDR1 and CDR2 are LNHNV and YYDKDF (reference sequence). V dropped 4 bases and J dropped 6 bases, with 10 bases sitting between them. CDR3 region: CATSKAGIQPQHF. The CDR3 bases are TGTGCCACCAGCAAGGCGGGGATTCAGCCCCAGCATTTT.

This chain joins TRBV6-1 and TRBJ1-1; 7 nucleotides match TRBD1. V lost 6 bases and J lost 6; bases outside the gene matches: 4. The CDR3 is 12 amino acids. Germline lookup yields CDR1 MNHNS and CDR2 SASEGT. CDR3 in amino acids: CASRDDRAEAFF. The DNA of the CDR3 is TGTGCCAGCAGAGACGACAGGGCTGAAGCTTTCTTT.

The J gene is TRBJ2-3, the V gene TRBV7-7; TRBD2 matches 8 bases. Germline CDR1 is SSHAT and CDR2 is FNYEAQ (reference sequence). This CDR3 region has 15 residues. Trimming took 1 base from V and 1 from J; bases not matched to a gene: 1. This CDR3 reads CASSLDGGGTDTQYF. DNA for the CDR3: TGTGCCAGCAGCTTAGACGGGGGGGGCACAGATACGCAGTATTTT.

The chain recombines TRBV27 with TRBJ2-3; TRBD2 matches 7 bases. The germline V gene has CDR1 MNHEY and CDR2 SMNVEV (reference sequence). The CDR3 contains 16 residues. Germline trimming cut 1 base from V and 7 bases from J; bases unmatched to any gene: 11. CDR3 in amino acids: CASSLWGAGSSYTQYF. CDR3 DNA sequence: TGTGCCAGCAGTTTATGGGGAGCGGGGTCATCATATACGCAGTATTTT.

About this clone: The junction differs from germline at one of its ends, possibly a read error. The gene calls are TRBV2 and TRBJ2-1, with a weak D call TRBD2 (6 bases). Germline V gives CDR1 SNHLY, CDR2 FYNNEI. CDR3 length: 11 amino acids. CDR3 protein: CASSAGLLEIF. The CDR3, as DNA: TGTGCCAGCAGTGCGGGACTCCTTGAGATCTTC.

This chain links TRBV10-2 with TRBJ2-7; 11 bases are shared with TRBD2. Germline assignment: CDR1 WSHSY and CDR2 SAAADI. V trimming: 5 bases; J trimming: 3 bases; junction bases outside the gene matches: 3. This CDR3 has 14 residues. The DNA of the CDR3 is TGCGCCAGCAGTCCCGGGACTAGCGGCTACGAGCAGTACTTC. Residues: CASSPGTSGYEQYF.

The V gene is TRBV10-3, the J gene TRBJ2-7, with D possibly matching TRBD2 (5 bases). V gave up 6 bases and J gave up 0 bases, with 12 bases separating them. This CDR3 comprises 14 residues. Germline V gene data show CDR1 as ENHRY and CDR2 as SYGVKD. The chain's CDR3 is CAIRDFTSSYEQYF. The CDR3 nucleotides read TGTGCCATCAGGGACTTCACGAGCTCCTACGAGCAGTACTTC.

This clone was detected only a few times. The gene calls are TRBV6-5 and TRBJ2-7, with TRBD1 matching over 7 bases. Per the germline V gene, CDR1 is MNHEY and CDR2 is SVGAGI. There are 14 residues in the CDR3. J gave up 3 bases and V 6 bases, and 8 bases lay outside the gene matches. This chain's CDR3 is CASSLDRDGYEQYF. As DNA, the CDR3 is TGTGCCAGCAGCCTCGACAGGGACGGCTACGAGCAGTACTTC.

V is TRBV6-5 and J is TRBJ2-2; 10 positions match TRBD1. The CDR3 spans 13 residues. The germline V gene encodes CDR1 MNHEY and CDR2 SVGAGI. V shed 6 bases, J shed 6 bases, and the junction held 1 base outside the gene matches. The CDR3 sequence: CASRGQGPGELFF. CDR3 nucleotides: TGTGCCAGCAGGGGACAGGGGCCCGGGGAGCTGTTTTTT.

The genes are TRBV4-3 and TRBJ2-3; D is perhaps TRBD2 (5 bases). The V end was cut by 4 bases, the J end by 0 bases, with 20 bases between. This CDR3 comprises 18 residues. From germline, CDR1 is LGHNA and CDR2 YSLEER. CDR3 in amino acids: CASSRMGSLGLSTDTQYF. Here the CDR3 DNA reads TGCGCCAGCAGCCGGATGGGGAGTTTGGGCCTCAGCACAGATACGCAGTATTTT.